Below are 11 T cell receptor beta chains sequenced from a single sample in a study of spatial heterogeneity in lung cancer. TCRdb itself ran the 5' RACE reads through MiXCR, one entry per CDR3 protein. Here the sample spans under 14,000 distinct CDR3 sequences, roughly 6.3% being singletons. Time point indicated: sample taken at primary tumor resection. Unsorted whole RNA samples from tumor, nontumor lung or frozen PBMC were sequenced. Sequenced material: PBMCs, taken at surgery. These TCRs come from a male donor with early-stage non-small cell lung cancer.

Details on this clonotype: Since a much larger clone is just one base distant, this may be a read error. The library was built for alpha chains, so this beta chain is an off-target read and its size means little. V gene TRBV12-3 or TRBV12-4 combines with J gene TRBJ2-1; D might be TRBD2 (6 bases). The CDR3 extends over 11 amino acids. V lost 5 bases to trimming and J lost 7 bases, with 6 bases between them. The CDR3 DNA reads as TGTGCCAGCAGTCGGGAGAATGAGCAGTTCTTC. This gives the protein CASSRENEQFF.

Remarks on this clonotype: A library made for alpha chains picked up this beta chain off target, so its size means little. The chain combines TRBV7-3 with TRBJ2-6; 7 bases line up with TRBD2. Trimming cost V 1 base and J 0 bases; bases outside gene matches: 9. Germline CDR1 is SGHTA and CDR2 is FQGTGA. The CDR3 consists of 19 residues. The CDR3 DNA is TGTGCCAGCAGCTTAAACGGCGTGCGGGGGAGCTCTGGGGCCAACGTCCTGACTTTC. It is translated as CASSLNGVRGSSGANVLTF.

To note about this clonotype: In a library made to pick up alpha chains, this beta chain is a stray read with a size that means little. The chain couples TRBV20-1 to TRBJ2-1, with 10 bases matching TRBD1. The CDR3 extends over 14 amino acids. The V and J ends lost 5 bases and 3 bases, in that order; junction bases with no gene match: 4. The V gene's germline CDR1 is DFQATT and CDR2 SNEGSKA (reference sequence). The CDR3: CSAAGQGSYNEQFF. CDR3 nucleotides: TGCAGTGCTGCGGGACAGGGGAGCTACAATGAGCAGTTCTTC.

As regards this clonotype: This beta chain represents an off-target read in a library built for alpha chains; its size is of limited meaning. This sequence joins TRBV28 and TRBJ2-7; 7 nucleotides line up with TRBD1. J gave up 2 bases and V 10 bases, and 14 bases lay outside the gene matches. The CDR3 covers 15 residues. Per germline, CDR1 MDHEN and CDR2 SYDVKM. In DNA, the CDR3 is TGTGCCAACAGCCCCACCGACAGGGTTCCCTACGAGCAGTACTTC. As protein: CANSPTDRVPYEQYF.

This clonotype has ten or more counts. Because this beta chain is a stray read in a library intended to capture alpha chains, its abundance should not be given much weight. The chain has TRBV7-8 and TRBJ2-7, with D maybe TRBD1 (5 bases). The CDR3 consists of 15 residues. Germline V gene lookup returns CDR1 SGHVS and CDR2 FQNEAQ. V shed 5 bases and J shed 1 base, with 15 bases lying between them. CDR3 region: CASSPWGSPSYEQYF. The CDR3 bases are TGTGCCAGCAGCCCCTGGGGCAGCCCATCCTACGAGCAGTACTTC.

Of note for this clonotype: This beta chain is an off-target read within a library intended for alpha chains, so its frequency means little. This chain uses TRBV4-2 with TRBJ2-5; D call uncertain. The CDR3 runs 14 residues. The V end lost 3 bases, the J end lost 5 bases, and 13 bases lay between the germline ends. Germline-derived CDR1 and CDR2 are LGHNA and YNFKEQ. CDR3 loop: CASSQLQSPETQYF. Written as DNA, the CDR3 is TGTGCCAGCAGCCAGCTACAGAGTCCGGAGACCCAGTACTTC.

This clonotype has more than one count but fewer than ten. This beta chain is an unintended read in a library built for alpha chains; its size means little. The chain is built from TRBV12-3 or TRBV12-4 and TRBJ2-1, with 8 bases identical to TRBD2. The CDR3 spans 13 residues. With 6 bases clipped from V and 8 bases from J, the junction kept 6 bases outside the gene matches. For the CDR3, the DNA is TGTGCCAGCAGGAGCGGGGGAGGGGATGAGCAGTTCTTC. It translates to CASRSGGGDEQFF.

Details on this clonotype: The library was built for alpha chains, so this beta chain is an off-target read and its size means little. J is TRBJ2-7 and V is TRBV5-4; D call uncertain. CDR1 is SGHNT, CDR2 YYREEE, per germline (reference sequence). There are 12 residues in the CDR3. Trimming left V 3 bases short and J 8 bases short, with 12 bases between. CDR3 in DNA: TGTGCCAGCAGCTCGTACATCGGCAAGCAGTACTTC. Translating gives CASSSYIGKQYF.

For this clonotype: Since it is a stray read in a library aimed at alpha chains, this beta chain has a size that is not meaningful. V and J are TRBV14 and TRBJ2-7, with TRBD2 matching 10 bases. CDR1 SGHDN and CDR2 FVKESK come from the germline V gene. Germline trimming cut 6 bases from V and 6 bases from J; bases unmatched to any gene: 8. The CDR3 sequence is 14 residues long. The CDR3 here is CASSRTSGTGEQYF. The CDR3 nucleotides read TGTGCCAGCAGTAGAACTAGCGGGACGGGCGAGCAGTACTTC.

This clonotype was recorded many times. This beta chain represents an off-target read in a library built for alpha chains; its size is of limited meaning. The chain joins TRBV7-2 to TRBJ2-3; D gene unclear. V was shortened by 5 bases and J by 0 bases, with 6 bases between the two germline ends. The germline CDR1 and CDR2 sequences are SGHTA and FQGNSA. CDR3 length equals 13 residues. The CDR3 sequence is CASSQPSTDTQYF. CDR3 nucleotide sequence: TGTGCCAGCAGCCAACCCAGCACAGATACGCAGTATTTT.

This clonotype has a count of ten or more. This beta chain appears as a stray read in a library generated for alpha chains; its size is not informative. This rearrangement joins TRBV12-3 or TRBV12-4 to TRBJ2-3, with D perhaps TRBD2 (5 bases). Trimming took off 6 bases at V and 4 bases at J, with 14 bases between the two ends. This CDR3 spans 14 amino acids. The CDR3 DNA reads TGTGCCAGCAGAAAGGGAGAGGGCTCAGATACGCAGTATTTT. Protein sequence: CASRKGEGSDTQYF.